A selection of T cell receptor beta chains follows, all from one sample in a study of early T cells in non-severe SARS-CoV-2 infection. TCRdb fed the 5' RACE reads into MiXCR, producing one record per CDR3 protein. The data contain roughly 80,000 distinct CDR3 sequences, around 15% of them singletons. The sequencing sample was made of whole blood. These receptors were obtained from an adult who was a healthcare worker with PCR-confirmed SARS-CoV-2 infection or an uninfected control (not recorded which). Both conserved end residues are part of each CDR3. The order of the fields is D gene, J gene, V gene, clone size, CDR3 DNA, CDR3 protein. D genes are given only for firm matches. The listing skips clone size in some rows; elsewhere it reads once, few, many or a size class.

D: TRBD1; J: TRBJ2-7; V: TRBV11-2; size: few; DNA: TGTGCCAGCAGCGCCCGGACAGGGAACTCCTACGAGCAGTACTTC; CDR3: CASSARTGNSYEQYF
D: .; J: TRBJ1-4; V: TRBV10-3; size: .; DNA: TGTGCCATCAGTGAGGCAGAGAATGAAAAACTGTTTTTT; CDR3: CAISEAENEKLFF
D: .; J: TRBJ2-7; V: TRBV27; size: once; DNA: TGTGCCAGCAGTTGGTCAGGGGGGACTAAGTACGAGCAGTACTTC; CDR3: CASSWSGGTKYEQYF
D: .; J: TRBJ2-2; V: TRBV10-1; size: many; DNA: TGCGCCAGCGGACCCCCGGGCCCAGGCGGGGAGCTGTTTTTT; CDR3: CASGPPGPGGELFF
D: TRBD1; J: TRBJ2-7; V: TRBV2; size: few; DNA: TGTGCCAGCAGAGGGACAGGGACAGGCGAGCAGTACTTC; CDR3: CASRGTGTGEQYF
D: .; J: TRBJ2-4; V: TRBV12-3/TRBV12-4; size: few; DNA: TGTGCCAGCGGAAAACCGGTTTTAGCCAAAAACATTCAGTACTTC; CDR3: CASGKPVLAKNIQYF
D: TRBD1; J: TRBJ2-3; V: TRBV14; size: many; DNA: TGTGCCAGCAGCCAAGTAGGGGGACAGAGCACAGATACGCAGTATTTT; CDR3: CASSQVGGQSTDTQYF
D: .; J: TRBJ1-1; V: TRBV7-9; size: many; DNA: TGTGCCAGCAGCTCCCGAGGGGAAGCCACTGAAGCTTTCTTT; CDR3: CASSSRGEATEAFF
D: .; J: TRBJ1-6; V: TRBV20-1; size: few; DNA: TGCAGTGCTCCGCGGGAGACTAATTCACCCCTCCACTTT; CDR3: CSAPRETNSPLHF
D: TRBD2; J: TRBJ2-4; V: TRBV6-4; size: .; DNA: TGTGCCAGCAGGGGGACCCGGGAGGCCGGAGCCAAAAACATTCAGTACTTC; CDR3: CASRGTREAGAKNIQYF
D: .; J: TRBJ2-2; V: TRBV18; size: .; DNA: TGTGCCAGCTCACCACCAAGCCGAGGCACCGGGGAGCTGTTTTTT; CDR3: CASSPPSRGTGELFF
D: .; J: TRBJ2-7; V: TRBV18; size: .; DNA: TGTGCCAGCTCACCACCGAGAGCAGGGGCACCCTACGAGCAGTACTTC; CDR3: CASSPPRAGAPYEQYF
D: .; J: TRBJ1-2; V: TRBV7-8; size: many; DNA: TGTGCCAGCAGCTTAGTACCCCAAGACCCCTATGGCTACACCTTC; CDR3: CASSLVPQDPYGYTF
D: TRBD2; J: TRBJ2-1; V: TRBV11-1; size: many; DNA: TGTGCCAGCAGCTTCCGACTAGCGGGCTATGAGCAGTTCTTC; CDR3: CASSFRLAGYEQFF
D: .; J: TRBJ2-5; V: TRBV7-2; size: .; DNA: TGTGCCAGCAGCTTAGCCGCAGGGTACCCTCAAGAGACCCAGTACTTC; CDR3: CASSLAAGYPQETQYF
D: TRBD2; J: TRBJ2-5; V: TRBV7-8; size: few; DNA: TGTGCCAGCAGCTTAGCGCGAGTAGCGGGGCAAGAGACCCAGTACTTC; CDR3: CASSLARVAGQETQYF
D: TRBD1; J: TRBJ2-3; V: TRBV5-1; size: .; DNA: TGCGCCAGCAGCTTGGGAGGACAGGGCACAGATACGCAGTATTTT; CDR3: CASSLGGQGTDTQYF
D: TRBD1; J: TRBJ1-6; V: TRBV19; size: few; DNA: TGTGCCAGTAGTATCCCCGGGACAGGGGACTATAATTCACCCCTCCACTTT; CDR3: CASSIPGTGDYNSPLHF
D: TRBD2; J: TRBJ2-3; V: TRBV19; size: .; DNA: TGTGCCAGTAGTATACGATTGGGGGGGACTGGAACGCGCACAGATACGCAGTATTTT; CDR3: CASSIRLGGTGTRTDTQYF
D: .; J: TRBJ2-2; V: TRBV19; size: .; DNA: TGTGCCACCAATTGGGGTTTGGGGTCCACCGGGGAGCTGTTTTTT; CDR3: CATNWGLGSTGELFF
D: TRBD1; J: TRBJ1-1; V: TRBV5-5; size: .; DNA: TGTGCCAGCAGCCAACGACAGGGGACGTTTGGCAACACTGAAGCTTTCTTT; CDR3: CASSQRQGTFGNTEAFF
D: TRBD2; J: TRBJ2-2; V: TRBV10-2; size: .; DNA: TGCGCCAGCAGTGCCTCCTTTGCGGGAGCGGGCGGGGAGCTGTTTTTT; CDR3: CASSASFAGAGGELFF
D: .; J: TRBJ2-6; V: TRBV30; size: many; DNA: TGTGCCTGGAGTCCAGTAGGGGCCAACGTCCTGACTTTC; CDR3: CAWSPVGANVLTF
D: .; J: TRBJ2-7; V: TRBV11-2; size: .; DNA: TGTGCCAGCAGCTCGGTAACAGGTACCACCTACGAGCAGTACTTC; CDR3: CASSSVTGTTYEQYF
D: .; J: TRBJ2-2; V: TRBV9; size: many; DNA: TGTGCCAGCAGCGAACCCATCCAGCCCGGGGAGCTGTTTTTT; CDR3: CASSEPIQPGELFF
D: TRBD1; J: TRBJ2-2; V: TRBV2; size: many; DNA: TGTGCCAGCAGGGGACAGGGAGGCGCCGGGGAGCTGTTTTTT; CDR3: CASRGQGGAGELFF
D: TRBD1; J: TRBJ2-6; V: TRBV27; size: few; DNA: TGTGCCAGCAGCCCGGACAGGGTGATTGAAGGGGCCAACGTCCTGACTTTC; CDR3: CASSPDRVIEGANVLTF
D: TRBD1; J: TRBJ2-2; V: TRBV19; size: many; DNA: TGTGCCAGTAGTTGGGACAGCCGGAACACCGGGGAGCTGTTTTTT; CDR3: CASSWDSRNTGELFF
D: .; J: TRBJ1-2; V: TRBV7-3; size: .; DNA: TGTGCCAGCAGCTCTACTCAGGATTCTGGCGGCTACACCTTC; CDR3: CASSSTQDSGGYTF
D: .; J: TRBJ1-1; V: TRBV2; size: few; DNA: TGTGCCAGCAGCCCCACAGGACGGACTTTTGAAGCTTTCTTT; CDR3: CASSPTGRTFEAFF
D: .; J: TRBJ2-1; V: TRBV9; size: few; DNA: TGTGCCAGCAGCTTCCTCCGGGGGTACAATGAGCAGTTCTTC; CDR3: CASSFLRGYNEQFF
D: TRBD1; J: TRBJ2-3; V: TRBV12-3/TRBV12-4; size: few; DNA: TGTGCCAGCAGTCCCGGGACAGGAGTTTCTACCACAGATACGCAGTATTTT; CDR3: CASSPGTGVSTTDTQYF
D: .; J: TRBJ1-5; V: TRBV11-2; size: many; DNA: TGTGCCAGCAGCTTAAACCCCACTCAGCCCCAGCATTTT; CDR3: CASSLNPTQPQHF
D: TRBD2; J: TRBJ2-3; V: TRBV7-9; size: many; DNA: TGTGCCAGCAGCTTAGGAAAGGAGGAGCGGGAGGGCCGTCGAGATACGCAGTATTTT; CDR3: CASSLGKEEREGRRDTQYF
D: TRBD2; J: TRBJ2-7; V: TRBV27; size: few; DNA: TGTGCCAGCAGTTCTACCGGGACTAAGTGGCTCTACGAGCAGTACTTC; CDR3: CASSSTGTKWLYEQYF
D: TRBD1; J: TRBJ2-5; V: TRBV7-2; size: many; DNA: TGTGCCAGCAGTAACCTCGGGACAGCCAGGGGCGAGACCCAGTACTTC; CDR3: CASSNLGTARGETQYF
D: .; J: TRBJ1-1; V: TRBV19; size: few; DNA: TGTGCCAGTAGAAACCCGGACAGTCAGAACACTGAAGCTTTCTTT; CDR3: CASRNPDSQNTEAFF
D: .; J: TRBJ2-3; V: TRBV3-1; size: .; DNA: TGTGCCAGCAGCCAGGGACCTAACACAGATACGCAGTATTTT; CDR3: CASSQGPNTDTQYF
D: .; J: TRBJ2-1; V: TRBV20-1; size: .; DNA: TGCAGTGCTAGAGGCCTACCCAATGAGCAGTTCTTC; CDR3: CSARGLPNEQFF
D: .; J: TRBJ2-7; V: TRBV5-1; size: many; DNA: TGCGCCAGCAGCTTGGACAGGACACGTCATGTAAGTTACGAGCAGTACTTC; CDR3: CASSLDRTRHVSYEQYF
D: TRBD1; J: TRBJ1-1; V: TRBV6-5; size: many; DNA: TGTGCCAGCAGTTACTCAGGGACAGGGAACACTGAAGCTTTCTTT; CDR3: CASSYSGTGNTEAFF
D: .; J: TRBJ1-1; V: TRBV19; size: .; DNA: TGTGCCAGTAGTATCAAAGGGCGCTTGAACACTGAAGCTTTCTTT; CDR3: CASSIKGRLNTEAFF